This T cell receptor beta chain comes out of a study of CD8+ T cells in alopecia areata. Across the whole study: Dosing spanned 6 to 18 months on tofacitinib, then 6 months off drug. Among treated patients, severity was scored by affected scalp area percentage.

This CDR3 has 14 amino acids. V lost 3 bases, J lost 7 bases, and 13 bases lay in between. Per the germline V gene, CDR1 is GTSNPN and CDR2 is SVGIG (reference sequence). RNA was isolated and reverse transcribed to cDNA, the sequencing template. Some clones are missing from TCRdb's copy, which holds only in-frame ones; the method was immunoSEQ multiplex PCR. The repertoire has about 200,000 clones, approximately 61% of them found once; the top ten carry over 1%. The treatment here: oral pan-JAK inhibitor, 5-10 mg twice daily. The source is a human donor with alopecia areata. The chain uses TRBV30 and TRBJ1-6; tentatively, D is TRBD1 (5 bases). The sequenced sample was CD4+ T cells sorted from blood, obtained at week 24, from a patient treated with tofacitinib. The CDR3 nucleotides are TGTGCCTGGAGAGGGGCAGCTTGGAATTCACCCCTCCACTTT. The encoded protein is CAWRGAAWNSPLHF.